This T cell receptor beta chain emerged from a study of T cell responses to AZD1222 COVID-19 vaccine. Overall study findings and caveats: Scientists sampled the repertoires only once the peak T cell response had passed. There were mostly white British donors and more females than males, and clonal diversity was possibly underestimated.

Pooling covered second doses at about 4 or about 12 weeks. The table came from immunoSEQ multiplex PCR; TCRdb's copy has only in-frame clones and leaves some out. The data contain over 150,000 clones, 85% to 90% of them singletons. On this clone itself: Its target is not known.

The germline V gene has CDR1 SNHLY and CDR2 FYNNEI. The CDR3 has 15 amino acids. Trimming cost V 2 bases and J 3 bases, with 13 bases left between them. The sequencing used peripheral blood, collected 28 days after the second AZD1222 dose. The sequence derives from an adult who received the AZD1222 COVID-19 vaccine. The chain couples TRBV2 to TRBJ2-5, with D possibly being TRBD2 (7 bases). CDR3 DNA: TGTGCCAGCAGTGAACGTTCGGGGGGCAAAGAGACCCAGTACTTC. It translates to CASSERSGGKETQYF.